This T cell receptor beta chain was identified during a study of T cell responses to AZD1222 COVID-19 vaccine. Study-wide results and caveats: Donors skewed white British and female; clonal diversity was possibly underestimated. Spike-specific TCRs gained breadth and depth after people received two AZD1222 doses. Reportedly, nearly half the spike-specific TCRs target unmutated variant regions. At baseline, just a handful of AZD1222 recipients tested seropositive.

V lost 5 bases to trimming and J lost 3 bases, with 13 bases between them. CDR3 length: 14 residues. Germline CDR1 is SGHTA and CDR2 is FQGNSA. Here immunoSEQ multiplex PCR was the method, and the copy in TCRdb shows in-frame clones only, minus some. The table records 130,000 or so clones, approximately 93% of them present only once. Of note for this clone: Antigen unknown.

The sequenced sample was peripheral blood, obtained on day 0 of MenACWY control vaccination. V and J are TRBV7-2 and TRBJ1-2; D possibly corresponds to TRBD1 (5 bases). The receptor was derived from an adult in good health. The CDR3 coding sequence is TGTGCCAGCAGCCCTTTGGGGGGGGACTATGGCTACACCTTC. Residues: CASSPLGGDYGYTF.